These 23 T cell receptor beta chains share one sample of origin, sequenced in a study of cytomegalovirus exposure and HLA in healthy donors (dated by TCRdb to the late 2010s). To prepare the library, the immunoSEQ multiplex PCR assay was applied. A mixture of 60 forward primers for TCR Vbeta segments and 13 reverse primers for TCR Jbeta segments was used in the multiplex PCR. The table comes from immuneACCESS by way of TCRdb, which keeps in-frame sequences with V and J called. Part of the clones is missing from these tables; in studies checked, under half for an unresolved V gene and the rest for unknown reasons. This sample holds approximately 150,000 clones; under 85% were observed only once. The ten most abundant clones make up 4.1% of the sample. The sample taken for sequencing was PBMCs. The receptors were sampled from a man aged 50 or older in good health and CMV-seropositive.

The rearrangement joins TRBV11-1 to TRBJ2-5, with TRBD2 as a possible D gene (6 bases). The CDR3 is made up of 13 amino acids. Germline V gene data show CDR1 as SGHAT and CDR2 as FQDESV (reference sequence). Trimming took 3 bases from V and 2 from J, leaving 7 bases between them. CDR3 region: CASSFGGQETQYF. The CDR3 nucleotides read TGTGCCAGCAGCTTCGGGGGACAAGAGACCCAGTACTTC.

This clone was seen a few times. In DNA, the CDR3 is TGTGCCAGCAGCTATCCCACGACAGGCCAAGAGACCCAGTACTTC. Translation: CASSYPTTGQETQYF. The rearrangement joins TRBV13 to TRBJ2-5; TRBD1 is a possible D gene (6 bases). Per the germline V gene, CDR1 is PRHDT and CDR2 is FYEKMQ (reference sequence). Trimming removed 4 bases at V and 1 base at J, with 13 bases between. The CDR3 has 15 residues.

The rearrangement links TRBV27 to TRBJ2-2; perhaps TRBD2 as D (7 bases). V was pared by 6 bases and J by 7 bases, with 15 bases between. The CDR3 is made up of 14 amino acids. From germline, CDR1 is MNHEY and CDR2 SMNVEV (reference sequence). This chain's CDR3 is CASRGGGSFGELFF. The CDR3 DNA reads TGTGCCAGCAGGGGGGGCGGGAGTTTCGGGGAGCTGTTTTTT.

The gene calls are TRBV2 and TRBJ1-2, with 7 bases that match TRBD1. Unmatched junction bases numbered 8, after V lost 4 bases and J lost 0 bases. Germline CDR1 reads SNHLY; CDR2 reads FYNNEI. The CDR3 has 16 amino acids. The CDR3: CASSVRQGVANYGYTF. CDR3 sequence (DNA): TGTGCCAGCAGTGTTCGGCAGGGGGTAGCTAACTATGGCTACACCTTC.

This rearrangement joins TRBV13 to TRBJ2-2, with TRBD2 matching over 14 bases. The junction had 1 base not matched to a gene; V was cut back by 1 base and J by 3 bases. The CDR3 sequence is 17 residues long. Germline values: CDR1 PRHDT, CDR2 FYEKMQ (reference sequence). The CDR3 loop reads CASSLAGLAGDTGELFF. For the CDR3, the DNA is TGTGCCAGCAGCTTAGCGGGACTAGCGGGAGACACCGGGGAGCTGTTTTTT.

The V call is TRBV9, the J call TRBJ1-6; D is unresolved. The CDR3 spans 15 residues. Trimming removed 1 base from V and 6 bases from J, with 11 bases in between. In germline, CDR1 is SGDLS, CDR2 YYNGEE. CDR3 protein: CASSVIRLSNSPLHF. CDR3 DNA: TGTGCCAGCAGCGTAATAAGACTCTCTAATTCACCCCTCCACTTT. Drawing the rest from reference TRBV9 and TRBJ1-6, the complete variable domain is DSGVTQTPKHLITATGQRVTLRCSPRSGDLSVYWYQQSLDQGLQFLIQYYNGEERAKGNILERFSAQQFPDLHSELNLSSLELGDSALYFCASSVIRLSNSPLHFGNGTRLTVT.

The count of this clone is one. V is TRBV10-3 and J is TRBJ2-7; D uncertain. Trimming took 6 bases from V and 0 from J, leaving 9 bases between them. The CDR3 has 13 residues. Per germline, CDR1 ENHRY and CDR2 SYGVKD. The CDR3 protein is CAIRTPASYEQYF. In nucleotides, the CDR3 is TGTGCCATCAGGACACCGGCCTCCTACGAGCAGTACTTC.

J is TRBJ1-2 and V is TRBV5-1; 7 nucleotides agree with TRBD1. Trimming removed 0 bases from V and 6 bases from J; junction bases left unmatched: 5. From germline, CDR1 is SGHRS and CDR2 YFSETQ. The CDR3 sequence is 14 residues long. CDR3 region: CASSLVRGGDGYTF. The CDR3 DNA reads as TGCGCCAGCAGCTTGGTTAGAGGGGGCGATGGCTACACCTTC.

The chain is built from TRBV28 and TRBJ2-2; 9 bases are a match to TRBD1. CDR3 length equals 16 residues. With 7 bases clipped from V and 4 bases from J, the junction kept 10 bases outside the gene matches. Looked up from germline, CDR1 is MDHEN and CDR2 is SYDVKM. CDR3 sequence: CASTPLDRGGTGELFF. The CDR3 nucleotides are TGTGCCAGCACCCCTTTGGACAGGGGTGGCACCGGGGAGCTGTTTTTT.

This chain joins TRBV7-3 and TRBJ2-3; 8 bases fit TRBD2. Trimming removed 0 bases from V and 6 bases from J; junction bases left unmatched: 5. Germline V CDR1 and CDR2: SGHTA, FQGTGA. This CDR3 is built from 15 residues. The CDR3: CASSLTGTSPDTQYF. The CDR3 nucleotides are TGTGCCAGCAGCTTAACTGGGACTAGTCCCGATACGCAGTATTTT.

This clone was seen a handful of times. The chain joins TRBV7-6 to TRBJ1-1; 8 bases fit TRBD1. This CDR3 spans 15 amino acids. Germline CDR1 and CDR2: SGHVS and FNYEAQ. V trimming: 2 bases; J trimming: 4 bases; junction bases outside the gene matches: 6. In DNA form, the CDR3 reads TGTGCCAGCAGCTTAATTGGACAGGGTAGCACTGAAGCTTTCTTT. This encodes CASSLIGQGSTEAFF.

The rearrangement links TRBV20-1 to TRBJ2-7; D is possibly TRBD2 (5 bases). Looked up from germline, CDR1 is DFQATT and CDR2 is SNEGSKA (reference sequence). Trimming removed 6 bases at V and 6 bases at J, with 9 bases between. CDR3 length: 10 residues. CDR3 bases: TGCAGTGCGACAAGCGGCGAGCAGTACTTC. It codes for CSATSGEQYF.

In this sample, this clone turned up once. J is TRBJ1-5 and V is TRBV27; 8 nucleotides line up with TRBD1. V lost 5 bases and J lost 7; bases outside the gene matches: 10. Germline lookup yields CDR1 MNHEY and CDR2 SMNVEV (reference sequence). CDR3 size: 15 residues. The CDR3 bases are TGTGCCAGCAGTCCCTCCAGGGGGCTAAACCAGCCCCAGCATTTT. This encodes CASSPSRGLNQPQHF.

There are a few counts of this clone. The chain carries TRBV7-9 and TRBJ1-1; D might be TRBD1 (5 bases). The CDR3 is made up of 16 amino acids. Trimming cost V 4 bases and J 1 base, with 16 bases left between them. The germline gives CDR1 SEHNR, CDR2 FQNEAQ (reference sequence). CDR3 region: CASSSGTGAPNTEAFF. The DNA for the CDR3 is TGTGCCAGCAGCTCGGGTACAGGAGCTCCGAACACTGAAGCTTTCTTT.

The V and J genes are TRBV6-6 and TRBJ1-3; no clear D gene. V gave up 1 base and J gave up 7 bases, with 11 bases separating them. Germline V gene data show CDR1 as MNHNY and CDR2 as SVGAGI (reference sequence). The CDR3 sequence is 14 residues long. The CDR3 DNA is TGTGCCAGCAGTTACTGGAGGGATGCGAACACCATATATTTT. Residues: CASSYWRDANTIYF.

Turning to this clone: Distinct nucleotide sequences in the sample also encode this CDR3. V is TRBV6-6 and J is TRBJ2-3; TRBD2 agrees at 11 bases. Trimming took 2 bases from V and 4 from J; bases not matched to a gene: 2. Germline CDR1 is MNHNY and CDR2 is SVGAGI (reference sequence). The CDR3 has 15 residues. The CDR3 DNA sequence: TGTGCCAGCAGTTACACGACTAGCGGGGCAGATACGCAGTATTTT. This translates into CASSYTTSGADTQYF.

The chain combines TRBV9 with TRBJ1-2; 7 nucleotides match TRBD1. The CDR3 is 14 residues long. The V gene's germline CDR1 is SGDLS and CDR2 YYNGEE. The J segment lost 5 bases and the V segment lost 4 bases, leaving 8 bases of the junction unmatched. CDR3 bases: TGTGCCAGCAGCCCGAGACAGGGTTGGTATGGCTACACCTTC. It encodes CASSPRQGWYGYTF.

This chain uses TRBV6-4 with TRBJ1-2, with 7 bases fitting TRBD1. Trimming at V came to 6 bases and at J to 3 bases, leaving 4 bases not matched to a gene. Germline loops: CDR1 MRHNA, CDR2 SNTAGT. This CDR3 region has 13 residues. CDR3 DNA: TGTGCCAGCAGAATGACAGGGTACTATGGCTACACCTTC. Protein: CASRMTGYYGYTF.

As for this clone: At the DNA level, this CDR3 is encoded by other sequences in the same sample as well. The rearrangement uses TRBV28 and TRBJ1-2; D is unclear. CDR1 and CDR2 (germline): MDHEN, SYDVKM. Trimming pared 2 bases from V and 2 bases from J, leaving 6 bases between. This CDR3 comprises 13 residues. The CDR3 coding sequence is TGTGCCAGCAGTTTACGGGGAAACTATGGCTACACCTTC. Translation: CASSLRGNYGYTF.

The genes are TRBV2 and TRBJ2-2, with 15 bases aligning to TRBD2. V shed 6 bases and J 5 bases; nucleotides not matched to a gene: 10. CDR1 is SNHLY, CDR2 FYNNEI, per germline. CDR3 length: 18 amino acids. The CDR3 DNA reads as TGTGCCAGCAGAAGTGGACTAGCGGGGGGGACCGGGACCGGGGAGCTGTTTTTT. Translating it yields CASRSGLAGGTGTGELFF. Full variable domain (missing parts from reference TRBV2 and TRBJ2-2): EPEVTQTPSHQVTQMGQEVILRCVPISNHLYFYWYRQILGQKVEFLVSFYNNEISEKSEIFDDQFSVERPDGSNFTLKIRSTKLEDSAMYFCASRSGLAGGTGTGELFFGEGSRLTVL.

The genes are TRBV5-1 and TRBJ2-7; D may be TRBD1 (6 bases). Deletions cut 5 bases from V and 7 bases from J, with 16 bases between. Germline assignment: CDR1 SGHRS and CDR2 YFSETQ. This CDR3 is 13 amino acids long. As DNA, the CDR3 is TGCGCCAGCAGGGACAGCTCCCCGCGGGAGCAGTACTTC. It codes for CASRDSSPREQYF.

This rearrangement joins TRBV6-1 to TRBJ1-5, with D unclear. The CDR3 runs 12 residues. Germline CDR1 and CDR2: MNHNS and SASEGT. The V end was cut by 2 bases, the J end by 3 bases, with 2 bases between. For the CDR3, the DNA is TGTGCCAGCAGTGAACACAATCAGCCCCAGCATTTT. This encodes CASSEHNQPQHF.

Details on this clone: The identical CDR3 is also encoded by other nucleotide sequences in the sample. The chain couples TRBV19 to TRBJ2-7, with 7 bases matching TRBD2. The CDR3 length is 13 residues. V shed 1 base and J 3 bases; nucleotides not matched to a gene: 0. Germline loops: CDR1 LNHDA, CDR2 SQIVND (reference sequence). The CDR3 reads CASSIGGGYEQYF. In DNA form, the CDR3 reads TGTGCCAGTAGTATAGGCGGGGGCTACGAGCAGTACTTC.